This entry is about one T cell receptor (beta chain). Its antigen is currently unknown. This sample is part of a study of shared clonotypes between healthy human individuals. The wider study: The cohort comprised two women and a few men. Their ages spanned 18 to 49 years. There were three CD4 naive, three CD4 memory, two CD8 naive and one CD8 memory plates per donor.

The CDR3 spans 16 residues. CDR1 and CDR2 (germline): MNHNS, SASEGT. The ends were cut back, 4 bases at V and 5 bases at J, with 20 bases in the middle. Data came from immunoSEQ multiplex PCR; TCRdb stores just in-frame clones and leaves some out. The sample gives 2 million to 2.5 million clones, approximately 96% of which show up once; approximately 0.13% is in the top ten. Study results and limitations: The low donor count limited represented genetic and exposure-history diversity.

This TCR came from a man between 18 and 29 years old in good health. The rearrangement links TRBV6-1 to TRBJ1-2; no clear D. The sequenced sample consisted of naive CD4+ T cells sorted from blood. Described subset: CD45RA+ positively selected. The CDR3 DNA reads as TGTGCCAGCAGTGCCAGACCACAGTGGGCGAGGTATGGCTACACCTTC. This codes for CASSARPQWARYGYTF.